Listed here are 29 T cell receptor beta chains from one sample, sequenced in a study of T cells in localized non-small cell lung cancer. The table came from immunoSEQ multiplex PCR; TCRdb's copy has only in-frame clones and leaves some out. The repertoire consists of roughly 2,000 clones, with 20% to 30% occurring once and the leading ten covering under 20%. This specimen was normal lung tissue next to the tumor, taken before any cancer treatment. Receptor source: a female donor aged 60 or older with stage III squamous cell lung carcinoma.

The V call is TRBV11-3, the J call TRBJ1-2; D unclear. Germline CDR1 reads SGHNT; CDR2 reads YENEEA. The CDR3 consists of 14 residues. Trimming cost V 3 bases and J 5 bases, with 13 bases left between them. The CDR3 loop reads CASSLKPPVYGYTF. CDR3 in DNA: TGTGCCAGCAGCTTGAAGCCCCCGGTTTATGGCTACACCTTC.

CDR3 amino acids: CASIKADSLNTGELFF. The CDR3 nucleotides read TGTGCCAGCATAAAAGCGGACTCGCTTAACACCGGGGAGCTGTTTTTT. The chain couples TRBV9 to TRBJ2-2, with D possibly matching TRBD2 (5 bases). V was shortened by 6 bases and J by 2 bases, with 17 bases between the two germline ends. Germline CDR1 reads SGDLS; CDR2 reads YYNGEE. CDR3 length equals 16 residues.

This clone was seen more than once but under ten times. The chain employs TRBV11-3 and TRBJ1-5; maybe TRBD1 (6 bases). CDR3 length equals 16 residues. Per germline, CDR1 SGHNT and CDR2 YENEEA. The germline V and J ends were trimmed by 5 bases and 3 bases, with 17 bases remaining between them. This chain's CDR3 is CASSPNLGAHNQPQHF. Written as DNA, the CDR3 is TGTGCCAGCAGCCCTAACTTGGGGGCGCACAATCAGCCCCAGCATTTT.

In its sample, this clone was seen a few times. The J gene is TRBJ1-1, the V gene TRBV6-8, with TRBD1 matching 9 bases. The CDR3 covers 15 residues. J was trimmed by 5 bases and V by 0 bases; bases with no gene match: 4. The germline CDR1 and CDR2 sequences are MNHGY and SAAAGT. The CDR3 nucleotides are TGTGCCAGCAGTTACTCAAACAGGGGGCAAACTGAAGCTTTCTTT. Protein product: CASSYSNRGQTEAFF.

This clone is labeled as medium-sized. The chain is built from TRBV6-8 and TRBJ2-7; 8 bases are a match to TRBD1. The V segment lost 6 bases and the J segment 6 bases; nucleotides outside the gene matches: 7. Germline V gives CDR1 MNHGY, CDR2 SAAAGT. The CDR3 contains 13 residues. The CDR3: CASRLITGGEQYF. CDR3 sequence (DNA): TGTGCCAGCAGACTCATCACAGGGGGCGAGCAGTACTTC.

This clone was observed a few times. The rearrangement uses TRBV6-8 and TRBJ1-1; D is possibly TRBD1 (5 bases). V lost 4 bases and J 1 base, leaving 7 bases between the germline ends. The CDR3 sequence is 13 residues long. The germline V gene has CDR1 MNHGY and CDR2 SAAAGT. CDR3 coding DNA: TGTGCCAGCAGTTTACAGGCGAACACTGAAGCTTTCTTT. Its translation: CASSLQANTEAFF.

The genes are TRBV30 and TRBJ2-6; D may be TRBD1 (5 bases). The CDR3 runs to 13 residues. V lost 5 bases and J lost 1, with 6 bases in between. Germline loops: CDR1 GTSNPN, CDR2 SVGIG (reference sequence). The CDR3 here is CAWRQSGANVLTF. The CDR3 DNA is TGTGCCTGGCGACAGTCTGGGGCCAACGTCCTGACTTTC. Looking up the rest from reference TRBV30 and TRBJ2-6 gives the full variable domain: SQTIHQWPATLVQPVGSPLSLECTVEGTSNPNLYWYRQAAGRGLQLLFYSVGIGQISSEVPQNLSASRPQDRQFILSSKKLLLSDSGFYLCAWRQSGANVLTFGAGSRLTVL.

This rearrangement joins TRBV29-1 to TRBJ2-7; D remains ambiguous. Trimming pared 3 bases from V and 3 bases from J, leaving 9 bases between. The V gene's germline CDR1 is SQVTM and CDR2 ANQGSEA. The CDR3 is made up of 12 amino acids. CDR3 DNA: TGCAGCGTTGAGGGAAAGGGCTACGAGCAGTACTTC. Protein product: CSVEGKGYEQYF.

V and J are TRBV5-1 and TRBJ1-2, with D possibly being TRBD1 (5 bases). Trimming took 5 bases from V and 0 from J, leaving 14 bases between them. The CDR3 totals 15 residues. Germline CDR1 reads SGHRS; CDR2 reads YFSETQ. The CDR3 is CASRQDRSTNYGYTF. The CDR3 bases are TGCGCCAGCAGACAGGACCGATCAACTAACTATGGCTACACCTTC.

This chain uses TRBV2 with TRBJ1-1, with D possibly matching TRBD1 (6 bases). This CDR3 has 12 amino acids. With 7 bases removed from V and 8 bases from J, the gap between germline ends came to 14 bases. Germline loops: CDR1 SNHLY, CDR2 FYNNEI. CDR3 sequence reads: CASNSRRGEAFF. CDR3 DNA sequence: TGTGCCAGCAACTCACGCAGGGGCGAAGCTTTCTTT.

This clone was counted a few times. The chain employs TRBV25-1 and TRBJ1-4; no definite D call. Trimming removed 3 bases at V and 7 bases at J, with 9 bases between. The CDR3 length is 13 residues. Germline assignment: CDR1 MGHDK and CDR2 SYGVNS. The CDR3: CASSDPGSEKLFF. The CDR3 bases are TGTGCCAGCAGTGACCCGGGGAGTGAAAAACTGTTTTTT.

This chain uses TRBV11-3 with TRBJ2-7; maybe TRBD1 (6 bases). The CDR3 covers 17 residues. Germline V gene data show CDR1 as SGHNT and CDR2 as YENEEA. V gave up 2 bases and J gave up 3 bases, with 20 bases separating them. As DNA, the CDR3 is TGTGCCAGCAGCTTACTGGCACCTTCACAGGGTGACTACGAGCAGTACTTC. It yields the protein CASSLLAPSQGDYEQYF.

This clone was detected a few times. This chain joins TRBV6-8 and TRBJ2-2; TRBD2 aligns across 8 bases. The CDR3 length is 13 residues. In germline, CDR1 is MNHGY, CDR2 SAAAGT. J gave up 4 bases and V 5 bases, and 0 bases lay outside the gene matches. The CDR3 here is CASSSGSTGELFF. CDR3 bases: TGTGCCAGCAGTAGCGGGAGCACCGGGGAGCTGTTTTTT.

The chain is built from TRBV6-8 and TRBJ1-1; D perhaps matches TRBD1 (6 bases). Trimming left V 5 bases short and J 4 bases short, with 14 bases between. The CDR3 has 14 amino acids. Germline loops: CDR1 MNHGY, CDR2 SAAAGT. CDR3 in amino acids: CASSLQGKGTEAFF. The CDR3 DNA sequence: TGTGCCAGCAGTCTACAGGGAAAGGGCACTGAAGCTTTCTTT.

A few counts support this clone. V usage is TRBV9 and J usage is TRBJ2-7; tentatively, D is TRBD1 (6 bases). Germline values: CDR1 SGDLS, CDR2 YYNGEE. V was shortened by 5 bases and J by 3 bases, with 15 bases between the two germline ends. The CDR3 is 14 amino acids. CDR3 sequence (DNA): TGTGCCAGCAGTGTCCAGGGGTCAGGCTACGAGCAGTACTTC. Translated, it gives CASSVQGSGYEQYF.

This clone showed up just a few times. The CDR3 DNA is TGTGCCAGCAGCTTGGCGGGGGGGCTTAACACTGAAGCTTTCTTT. Its translation: CASSLAGGLNTEAFF. This chain connects TRBV11-3 to TRBJ1-1; D perhaps matches TRBD1 (6 bases). The CDR3 covers 15 residues. Germline lookup yields CDR1 SGHNT and CDR2 YENEEA. V lost 3 bases, J lost 2 bases, and 13 bases lay in between.

The rearrangement uses TRBV6-8 and TRBJ2-1; the D is unclear. V was clipped by 5 bases and J by 7 bases, with 12 bases between them. The CDR3 is made up of 13 amino acids. Germline V CDR1 and CDR2: MNHGY, SAAAGT. The CDR3 sequence is CASSELAANEQFF. The CDR3 DNA reads as TGTGCCAGCAGTGAGTTGGCAGCTAATGAGCAGTTCTTC.

V is TRBV28 and J is TRBJ1-1, with unresolved D. V lost 3 bases to trimming and J lost 0 bases, with 11 bases between them. Germline loops: CDR1 MDHEN, CDR2 SYDVKM. The CDR3 consists of 15 residues. CDR3 residues: CASSFSPGMNTEAFF. In DNA, the CDR3 is TGTGCCAGCAGTTTTTCTCCAGGAATGAACACTGAAGCTTTCTTT.

V usage is TRBV30 and J usage is TRBJ2-4, with D possibly TRBD2 on 6 matching bases. The germline CDR1 and CDR2 sequences are GTSNPN and SVGIG (reference sequence). This CDR3 has 13 amino acids. V was cut by 5 bases and J by 7 bases, with 15 bases left in between. CDR3 coding DNA: TGTGCCTGGGCCGGAGGGGTTTTGAACATTCAGTACTTC. Residues: CAWAGGVLNIQYF.

The CDR3 loop reads CAWRGGQGRANQPQHF. The CDR3 nucleotides are TGTGCCTGGAGGGGAGGACAGGGTCGGGCCAATCAGCCCCAGCATTTT. The rearrangement links TRBV30 to TRBJ1-5; the match to TRBD1 covers 8 bases. The V gene end was trimmed by 3 bases and the J gene end by 3 bases; junction bases not matched to a gene: 10. The CDR3 is 16 residues long. Germline CDR1 reads GTSNPN; CDR2 reads SVGIG (reference sequence).

The V call is TRBV5-1, the J call TRBJ2-7, with a possible D match to TRBD1 (6 bases). CDR3 length: 17 amino acids. V was pared by 1 base and J by 0 bases, with 17 bases between. CDR1 and CDR2 from the germline V gene are SGHRS and YFSETQ. The CDR3 nucleotides read TGCGCCAGCAGCTTGAGGCCCCGGACAGAGAGCTCCTACGAGCAGTACTTC. Translated, it gives CASSLRPRTESSYEQYF.

This clone was counted between two and nine times. The chain recombines TRBV19 with TRBJ2-1; 7 nucleotides line up with TRBD2. Germline CDR1 and CDR2: LNHDA and SQIVND (reference sequence). CDR3 size: 15 residues. V shed 3 bases and J 2 bases; nucleotides not matched to a gene: 4. The CDR3 bases are TGTGCCAGTAGTATTCAGCTAGCGGCCTACAATGAGCAGTTCTTC. Translation gives CASSIQLAAYNEQFF.

This clone is a singleton in its sample. J is TRBJ2-2 and V is TRBV23-1, with 11 bases lining up with TRBD2. TRBV23-1 is flagged as an ORF with uncertain function. Germline trimming cut 1 base from V and 3 bases from J; bases unmatched to any gene: 7. The CDR3 extends over 18 amino acids. The CDR3 nucleotides are TGCGCCAGCAGTCAATTTTTTGTTAGCGGGGGGGACACCGGGGAGCTGTTTTTT. It codes for CASSQFFVSGGDTGELFF.

V is TRBV11-3 and J is TRBJ2-5, with TRBD2 as a possible D gene (6 bases). CDR1 and CDR2 from the germline V gene are SGHNT and YENEEA. The V and J ends lost 5 bases and 3 bases respectively, with 16 bases between them. There are 15 residues in the CDR3. DNA for the CDR3: TGTGCCAGCAGCCGAGTCGGGACTCTTGAAGAGACCCAGTACTTC. As protein: CASSRVGTLEETQYF. The whole variable domain, filled in from reference TRBV11-3 and TRBJ2-5, reads EAGVVQSPRYKIIEKKQPVAFWCNPISGHNTLYWYLQNLGQGPELLIRYENEEAVDDSQLPKDRFSAERLKGVDSTLKIQPAELGDSAVYLCASSRVGTLEETQYFGPGTRLLVL.

The chain carries TRBV19 and TRBJ2-2, with D perhaps matching TRBD1 or TRBD2 (5 bases each). The CDR3 is 15 amino acids. V lost 6 bases, J lost 0 bases, and 11 bases lay in between. The germline V gene encodes CDR1 LNHDA and CDR2 SQIVND (reference sequence). For the CDR3, the DNA is TGTGCCAGTAGGATGGGACGGACGAACACCGGGGAGCTGTTTTTT. Translating gives CASRMGRTNTGELFF.

V usage is TRBV9 and J usage is TRBJ2-7; tentatively, D is TRBD1 (5 bases). Trimming left V 5 bases short and J 0 bases short, with 12 bases between. The germline CDR1 and CDR2 sequences are SGDLS and YYNGEE. This CDR3 spans 14 amino acids. CDR3 nucleotides: TGTGCCAGCAGTGTGTACAGGAGCTCCTACGAGCAGTACTTC. Its translation is CASSVYRSSYEQYF.

This chain connects TRBV11-3 to TRBJ1-6; D ambiguous. CDR3 length: 15 amino acids. V lost 3 bases and J 10 bases, leaving 16 bases between the germline ends. Germline CDR1 and CDR2: SGHNT and YENEEA. The chain's CDR3 is CASSLARGWESPLHF. The CDR3 bases are TGTGCCAGCAGCTTGGCCCGGGGTTGGGAATCACCCCTCCACTTT.

The V call is TRBV6-8, the J call TRBJ2-1, with TRBD2 matching 10 bases. The V and J ends lost 10 bases and 6 bases, in that order; junction bases with no gene match: 9. The CDR3 spans 14 residues. The germline CDR1 and CDR2 sequences are MNHGY and SAAAGT. The CDR3 region is CAINSGGSPNEQFF. For the CDR3, the DNA is TGTGCCATCAATAGCGGGGGGTCCCCCAATGAGCAGTTCTTC.

This clone was counted only a few times. The chain uses TRBV19 and TRBJ2-7, with D possibly TRBD2 on 5 matching bases. The CDR3 runs to 13 residues. From germline, CDR1 is LNHDA and CDR2 SQIVND (reference sequence). V was pared by 1 base and J by 7 bases, with 11 bases between. The CDR3 region is CASSIGRTGEQYF. The CDR3 DNA sequence: TGTGCCAGTAGTATAGGAAGGACTGGGGAGCAGTACTTC.